A selection of T cell receptor beta chains follows, all from one sample in a study of shared clonotypes between healthy human individuals. Sequenced by immunoSEQ multiplex PCR; TCRdb stores in-frame clones only, minus some. The sample holds about 2.4 million clones; more than 85% are singletons and the top ten take 0.36%. Sequencing was carried out using naive CD4+ T cells from PBMCs. The receptors shown here come from a man younger than 35 in good health. Some clones in this sample may be carry-over from other donors' samples. Each CDR3 is given with its conserved first and last residue. D genes are given only for firm matches. Some rows mark clone size as missing; the rest say once, few, many or name a class of expanded clone.

V	D	size	J	DNA	CDR3
TRBV5-4	NA	NA	TRBJ1-2	TGTGCCAGCAACACGGGGCAGGATAACTATGGCTACACCTTC	CASNTGQDNYGYTF
TRBV11-2	TRBD1	NA	TRBJ1-3	TGTGCCAGCAGGGGACAGGGGGAATCGGGAAACACCATATATTTT	CASRGQGESGNTIYF
TRBV30	NA	few	TRBJ1-5	TGTGCCTGGAGTGTAGGTACAGGCTCTCAGCCCCAGCATTTT	CAWSVGTGSQPQHF
TRBV28	NA	NA	TRBJ1-5	TGTGCCAGCAGCCCACCGCTCCAGGGAGTGTTGGATCAGCCCCAGCATTTT	CASSPPLQGVLDQPQHF
TRBV7-2	TRBD2	NA	TRBJ2-1	TGTGCCAGCAGCTCGAAGCGGGAGGGCCCGAATGAGCAGTTCTTC	CASSSKREGPNEQFF
TRBV9	NA	NA	TRBJ1-1	TGTGCCAGCAGCGCCGGCGGGGCTAGGGTTGAAGCTTTCTTT	CASSAGGARVEAFF
TRBV4-1	NA	NA	TRBJ2-6	TGCGCCAGCAGCCAGGGCCTGGGACGTAGCTCTGGGGCCAACGTCCTGACTTTC	CASSQGLGRSSGANVLTF
TRBV19	NA	once	TRBJ2-7	TGTGCCAGTAGGGTCGGACACTCTAGCTCCTACGAGCAGTACTTC	CASRVGHSSSYEQYF
TRBV29-1	NA	NA	TRBJ2-2	TGCAGCGCGCTGAGTGGCGTGAACACCGGGGAGCTGTTTTTT	CSALSGVNTGELFF
TRBV7-9	NA	NA	TRBJ1-1	TGTGCCAGCAGCTGGTCGACAGTACCAGGCACTGAAGCTTTCTTT	CASSWSTVPGTEAFF